The clone carrying this T cell receptor (beta chain) was seen more than once but under ten times. What it binds is not known. Trimming removed 0 bases from V and 5 bases from J; junction bases left unmatched: 5. CDR3 size: 16 residues. Germline V gene sequence: CDR1 SGHTS, CDR2 YDEGEE. The source of the sample is a study of T cells in Graves' hyperthyroidism and ophthalmopathy. Study conclusions and caveats: By a 13 V-J model, ophthalmopathy was set apart from stable hyperthyroidism.

The investigators amplified TCR beta CDR3 regions from RNA transcripts. HTBI primers were the set used in a first-round RT-PCR of the TCR CDR3. TCRdb itself ran the multiplex PCR reads through MiXCR, one entry per CDR3 protein. The sample includes about 320,000 distinct CDR3 sequences, roughly 17% seen only once; the top ten take around 34%. Patients between 18 and 65 years old had hyperthyroidism, newly diagnosed and lasting under 2 months. Diagnostic decisions used clinical symptoms, serum thyroxine and TRAb, thyroid ultrasound and orbital computed tomography. Each 10 ml fresh peripheral blood draw supplied the PBMCs.

This TCR was sampled from a man aged 25 to 40 with Graves' hyperthyroidism. This chain uses TRBV5-8 with TRBJ1-4; 9 bases are a match to TRBD1. Sequenced sample: blood. CDR3 in DNA: TGTGCCAGCAGCTTGGCCCTCGGGACAGGGAATGAAAAACTGTTTTTT. Translation gives CASSLALGTGNEKLFF.